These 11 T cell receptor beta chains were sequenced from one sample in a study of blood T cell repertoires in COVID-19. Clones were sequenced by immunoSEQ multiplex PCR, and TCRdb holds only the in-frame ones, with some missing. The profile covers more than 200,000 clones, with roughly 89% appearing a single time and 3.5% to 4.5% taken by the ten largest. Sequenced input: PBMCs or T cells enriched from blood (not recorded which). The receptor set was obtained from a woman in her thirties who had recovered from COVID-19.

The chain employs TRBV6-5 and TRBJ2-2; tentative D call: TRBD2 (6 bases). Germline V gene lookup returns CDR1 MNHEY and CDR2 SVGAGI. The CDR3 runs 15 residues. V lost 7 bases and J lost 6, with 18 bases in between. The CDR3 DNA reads TGTGCCAGCAAGTCCGGGACTCGTCACCCCGGGGAGCTGTTTTTT. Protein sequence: CASKSGTRHPGELFF.

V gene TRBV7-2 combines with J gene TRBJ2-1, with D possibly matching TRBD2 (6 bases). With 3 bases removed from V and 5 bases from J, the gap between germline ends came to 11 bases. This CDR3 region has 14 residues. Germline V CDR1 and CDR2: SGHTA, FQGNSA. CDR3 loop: CASSFRSGHNEQFF. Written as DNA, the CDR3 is TGTGCCAGCAGCTTCAGGAGCGGGCACAATGAGCAGTTCTTC. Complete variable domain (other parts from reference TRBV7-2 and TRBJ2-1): GAGVSQSPSNKVTEKGKDVELRCDPISGHTALYWYRQSLGQGLEFLIYFQGNSAPDKSGLPSDRFSAERTGGSVSTLTIQRTQQEDSAVYLCASSFRSGHNEQFFGPGTRLTVL.

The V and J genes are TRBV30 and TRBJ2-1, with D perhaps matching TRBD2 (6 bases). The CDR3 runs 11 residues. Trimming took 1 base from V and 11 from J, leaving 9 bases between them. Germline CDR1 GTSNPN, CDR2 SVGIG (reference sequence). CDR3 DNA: TGTGCCTGGAGTGCCGGGACTCAGCAGTTCTTC. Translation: CAWSAGTQQFF.

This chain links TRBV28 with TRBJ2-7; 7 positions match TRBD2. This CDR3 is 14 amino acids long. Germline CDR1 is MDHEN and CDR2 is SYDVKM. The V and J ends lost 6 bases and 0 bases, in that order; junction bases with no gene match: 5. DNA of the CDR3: TGTGCCAGCAGGGGAGCGGGAACCTCCTACGAGCAGTACTTC. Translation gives CASRGAGTSYEQYF.

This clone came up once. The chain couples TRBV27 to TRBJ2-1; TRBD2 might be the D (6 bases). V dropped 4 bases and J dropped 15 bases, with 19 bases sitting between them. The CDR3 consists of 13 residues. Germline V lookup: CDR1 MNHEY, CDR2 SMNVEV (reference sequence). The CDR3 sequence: CASSWLRREMVFF. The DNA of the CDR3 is TGTGCCAGCAGTTGGCTCCGACGGGAGATGGTGTTCTTC.

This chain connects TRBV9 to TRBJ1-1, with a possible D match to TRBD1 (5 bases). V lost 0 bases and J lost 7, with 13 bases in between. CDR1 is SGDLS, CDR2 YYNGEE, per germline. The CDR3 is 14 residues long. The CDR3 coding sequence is TGTGCCAGCAGCGTAGGGGGAGGGGACTATGAAGCTTTCTTT. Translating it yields CASSVGGGDYEAFF.

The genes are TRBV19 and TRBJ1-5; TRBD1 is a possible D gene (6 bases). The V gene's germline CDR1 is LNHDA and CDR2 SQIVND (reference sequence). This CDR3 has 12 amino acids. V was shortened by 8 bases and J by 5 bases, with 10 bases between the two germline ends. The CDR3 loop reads CASVGADQPQHF. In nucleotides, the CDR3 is TGTGCCAGTGTGGGGGCGGATCAGCCCCAGCATTTT. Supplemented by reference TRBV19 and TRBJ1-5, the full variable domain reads DGGITQSPKYLFRKEGQNVTLSCEQNLNHDAMYWYRQDPGQGLRLIYYSQIVNDFQKGDIAEGYSVSREKKESFPLTVTSAQKNPTAFYLCASVGADQPQHFGDGTRLSIL.

In DNA, the CDR3 is TGTGCCAGCAGCCCCGTGGTAGCGGGAGCGTTACTTTCCACAGATACGCAGTATTTT. Translation: CASSPVVAGALLSTDTQYF. J is TRBJ2-3 and V is TRBV7-3; TRBD2 matches at 9 bases. This CDR3 spans 19 amino acids. The germline gives CDR1 SGHTA, CDR2 FQGTGA. Losses at the gene ends were 5 bases for V and 2 bases for J; bases not matched to a gene: 17.

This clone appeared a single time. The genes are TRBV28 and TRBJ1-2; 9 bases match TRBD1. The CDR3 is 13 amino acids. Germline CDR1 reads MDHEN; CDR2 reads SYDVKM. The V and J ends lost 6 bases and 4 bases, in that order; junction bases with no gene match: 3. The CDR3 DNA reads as TGTGCCAGCAGGGCGACAGGGGGCTATGGCTACACCTTC. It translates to CASRATGGYGYTF.

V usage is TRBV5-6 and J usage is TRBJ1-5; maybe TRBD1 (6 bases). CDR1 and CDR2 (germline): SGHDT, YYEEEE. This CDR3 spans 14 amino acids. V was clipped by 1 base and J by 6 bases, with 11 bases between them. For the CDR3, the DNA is TGTGCCAGCAGCTTGATAGGGGGTTCTCAGCCCCAGCATTTT. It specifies CASSLIGGSQPQHF.

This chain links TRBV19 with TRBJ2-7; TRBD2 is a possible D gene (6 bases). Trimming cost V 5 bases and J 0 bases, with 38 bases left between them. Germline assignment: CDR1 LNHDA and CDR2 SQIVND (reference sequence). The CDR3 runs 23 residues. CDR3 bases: TGTGCCAGTAGTCTCAACCTAGCGAAGACCGGGACCTGGTTCGAGTACAACTCCTACGAGCAGTACTTC. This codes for CASSLNLAKTGTWFEYNSYEQYF.